This T cell receptor (beta chain) was found in a study of T-cell memory formation after mild COVID-19. This clonotype was observed a few times. The antigen remains unidentified. CDR3 size: 13 residues. V was clipped by 6 bases and J by 8 bases, with 17 bases between them. The germline V gene has CDR1 SGHRS and CDR2 YFSETQ. The study, taken as a whole, reports: Contracting CD8+ clones were enriched in EMRA, CD4+ mainly in CM and EM. Day 15 to 85 contracting clones showed balanced CD4/CD8; later expanders leaned CD4+. Cross-reactive memory apparently joined, as some responding clones appeared in pre-infection memory.

5'RACE, which relied on constant-segment primers, yielded TCR alpha and TCR beta cDNA libraries carrying sample barcodes and UMIs. Each CDR3 protein gets one entry after TCRdb re-called the 5' RACE reads with MiXCR. The data show 210,000 or so distinct CDR3 sequences, around 20% seen once. The source of this sequence is an adult woman who had mild COVID-19 (a few samples of this study predate the infection). Cell type and time point are not known. The sequenced sample consisted of PBMCs or a T cell subset sorted from them (not recorded which). The rearrangement joins TRBV5-1 to TRBJ1-2; D may be TRBD1 (5 bases). CDR3 amino acids: CASTPQGLGGYTF. The CDR3 region has the DNA TGCGCCAGCACCCCCCAGGGCCTTGGGGGCTACACCTTC.